This T cell receptor (beta chain) is drawn from a study of T cells in localized non-small cell lung cancer. TCRdb keeps only in-frame clones here, not all; method: immunoSEQ multiplex PCR. The table shows 35,000 to 50,000 clones, with more than 85% occurring only once. Trimming stripped 6 bases from V and 8 bases from J, with 25 bases between. In germline, CDR1 is MDHEN, CDR2 SYDVKM. The CDR3 consists of 16 residues. Note on this clone: Its antigen remains unknown.

Study observations and caveats: Adjacent lung held a median roughly 60 of the top 100 tumor clones. Analysis by sequencing included only one tumor region, so heterogeneity remains possible. Greater blood T cell density accompanied longer overall survival. Highest T cell clonality was seen in uninvolved adjacent lung, surpassing that measured in tumor.

V gene TRBV28 combines with J gene TRBJ1-1, with no clear D. The material was PBMCs, obtained before any cancer treatment. The receptor comes from a woman aged 35 to 70 with stage II lung adenocarcinoma. CDR3 DNA sequence: TGTGCCAGCAGCACGCTCCCCGCCGCAGCCAACATCGAAGCTTTCTTT. Protein: CASSTLPAAANIEAFF.